Listed below are T cell receptor beta chains from one sample, sequenced in a study of siplizumab effects on memory and regulatory T cells. Sequenced by immunoSEQ multiplex PCR; TCRdb stores in-frame clones only, minus some. Altogether some 100,000 clones are present, around 90% being singletons, with the ten largest covering approximately 12%. Input material: non-Treg CD4+ T cells sorted from blood. The receptors were gathered from a human donor in good health. CDR3s include the opening cysteine and the closing phenylalanine or tryptophan. Fields, in order: CDR3 DNA, CDR3 protein, D gene, clone size, CDR3 length, V gene, J gene. D genes are given only for firm matches. Clone size is shown for a subset of rows, as once, few, many or a class of expanded clone.

TGTGCCAGCAGCTCTGGGACAGGGTTCAATCAGCCCCAGCATTTT	CASSSGTGFNQPQHF	TRBD1	-	15	TRBV7-9	TRBJ1-5
TGTGCCTGGAGTGGTCCGAGGGGGGGGGATGGTGAAGCTTTCTTT	CAWSGPRGGDGEAFF	-	-	15	TRBV30	TRBJ1-1
TGCGCCAGCAGCCTGACAGGGCGCGAGCAGTACTTC	CASSLTGREQYF	TRBD1	-	12	TRBV5-1	TRBJ2-7
TGTGCCAGCAGCTCGGGACAGCGATTAGAAAAACTGTTTTTT	CASSSGQRLEKLFF	TRBD1	-	14	TRBV5-5	TRBJ1-4
TGTGCCAGCACCCTCGGGGGCCGCCAATCGAACACCGGGGAGCTGTTTTTT	CASTLGGRQSNTGELFF	-	-	17	TRBV11-3	TRBJ2-2
TGTGCCAGTAGTACCACTTCGACCCGCACAGATACGCAGTATTTT	CASSTTSTRTDTQYF	-	-	15	TRBV19	TRBJ2-3
TGTGCCAGCAGTTCAGGGTCCGGGAATCAGCCCCAGCATTTT	CASSSGSGNQPQHF	-	once	14	TRBV6-5	TRBJ1-5
TGTGCCAGCTATCGGACTAGCGCAACAGATACGCAGTATTTT	CASYRTSATDTQYF	TRBD2	-	14	TRBV7-8	TRBJ2-3
TGTGCCAGCAGCCAATGGGCCGGGGCCTCCCAGTATTTT	CASSQWAGASQYF	-	-	13	TRBV14	TRBJ2-3
TGTGCCAGCAGCCGCGTGGGACAAGGACATTACGAGCAGTACTTC	CASSRVGQGHYEQYF	-	-	15	TRBV11-2	TRBJ2-7
TGCGCCAGCAGTACAGGGGTCAATCAGCCCCAGCATTTT	CASSTGVNQPQHF	TRBD1	-	13	TRBV5-1	TRBJ1-5
TGTGCCACCAGCAGGTACGGACAGGGTGGCGCAGATACGCAGTATTTT	CATSRYGQGGADTQYF	TRBD1	-	16	TRBV15	TRBJ2-3
TGTGCCAGCAGCTCCCCTTCAGATACGCAGTATTTT	CASSSPSDTQYF	-	-	12	TRBV6-5	TRBJ2-3
TGTGCCAGTAGAGACGGGGACAGGGTTCAAGAGACCCAGTACTTC	CASRDGDRVQETQYF	TRBD1	-	15	TRBV19	TRBJ2-5
TGTGCCTGGAGTGTTGGAAACACCATATATTTT	CAWSVGNTIYF	-	-	11	TRBV30	TRBJ1-3
TGTGCTATATTGGAGGGGGAATCTGTCCAAGAGACCCAGTACTTC	CAILEGESVQETQYF	-	-	15	TRBV12-5	TRBJ2-5
TGTGCCATCACTGACGGACAGGGAGACACTGAAGCTTTCTTT	CAITDGQGDTEAFF	TRBD1	-	14	TRBV10-3	TRBJ1-1
TGTGCCAGCAGCTTGGTGCGGGGTCAGACAGATACGCAGTATTTT	CASSLVRGQTDTQYF	-	-	15	TRBV5-4	TRBJ2-3
TGTGCCAGCAGCTTAGCGGTAGCGGGGGGAAACAATGAGCAGTTCTTC	CASSLAVAGGNNEQFF	TRBD2	-	16	TRBV7-9	TRBJ2-1
TGTGCCAGTAGTATAGGAACGGGGTCGGGGGCCAACGTCCTGACTTTC	CASSIGTGSGANVLTF	-	-	16	TRBV19	TRBJ2-6
TGTGCCAGCAGAACAGGGGGCCGCGGCACCGGGGAGCTGTTTTTT	CASRTGGRGTGELFF	TRBD1	-	15	TRBV2	TRBJ2-2
TGTGCCATCAGTGAGCCGGAGGGAGCAGGGAAGGGGAAAGATACGCAGTATTTT	CAISEPEGAGKGKDTQYF	-	-	18	TRBV10-3	TRBJ2-3
TGTGCCAGCAGCTTAGACGGGGGCTCTGGAAACACCATATATTTT	CASSLDGGSGNTIYF	-	-	15	TRBV7-2	TRBJ1-3
TGTGCCAGCAGCAGGACGGGAACCTACGAGCAGTACTTC	CASSRTGTYEQYF	-	-	13	TRBV7-9	TRBJ2-7
TGTGCCAGCAGTGCGGACTTGATCCTAGCCAAAAACATTCAGTACTTC	CASSADLILAKNIQYF	-	-	16	TRBV27	TRBJ2-4
TGCAGCGTCAGGCTAGCGGGTGGCCAAGAGACCCAGTACTTC	CSVRLAGGQETQYF	TRBD2	-	14	TRBV29-1	TRBJ2-5
TGTGCCAGCAGCTTGGAAGAGGTCGGCTACACCTTC	CASSLEEVGYTF	-	-	12	TRBV11-3	TRBJ1-2
TGTGCCAGCAGCTCAACAGGGTTCTATCAGCCCCAGCATTTT	CASSSTGFYQPQHF	-	-	14	TRBV7-9	TRBJ1-5
TGTGCCAGCAGCCAAGGATCCGGTTCCTACGAGCAGTACTTC	CASSQGSGSYEQYF	-	-	14	TRBV4-2	TRBJ2-7
TGTGCCAGCAGCTTAAGATATGTGGGACTATACAATGAGCAGTTCTTC	CASSLRYVGLYNEQFF	TRBD2	-	16	TRBV7-3	TRBJ2-1
TGTGCCAGCAGCGCCGTATACAGATCGGGCTCTAATGAAAAACTGTTTTTT	CASSAVYRSGSNEKLFF	-	-	17	TRBV5-5	TRBJ1-4
TGTGCCAGCAGTTACAATACAGGGGGCATCACTGGCTACACCTTC	CASSYNTGGITGYTF	TRBD1	-	15	TRBV6-6	TRBJ1-2
TGTGCCAGCAGCGGGGTGGGGAACCAAGAGACCCAGTACTTC	CASSGVGNQETQYF	-	-	14	TRBV5-4	TRBJ2-5
TGTGCCAGCAGTCTTAGCGGGACTCAGTACAATGAGCAGTTCTTC	CASSLSGTQYNEQFF	TRBD2	-	15	TRBV25-1	TRBJ2-1
TGTGCCAGCAGGAGGGCGAGCACAGATACGCAGTATTTT	CASRRASTDTQYF	-	-	13	TRBV6-4	TRBJ2-3
TGTGCCAGCAGTAACCAGGGTGGGTATCCCCAGCATTTT	CASSNQGGYPQHF	-	-	13	TRBV27	TRBJ1-5
TGTGCCAGTAGTATAGCGGCAGACGGAGGAAACACCATATATTTT	CASSIAADGGNTIYF	-	-	15	TRBV19	TRBJ1-3
TGCGCCAGCAGCCCCCCCGAGACTAGCGGGACCGGGGAGCTGTTTTTT	CASSPPETSGTGELFF	TRBD2	-	16	TRBV5-1	TRBJ2-2
TGTGCCAGCTCACCACGAACGGGAGGGCCTTACAATGAGCAGTTCTTC	CASSPRTGGPYNEQFF	TRBD2	once	16	TRBV18	TRBJ2-1
TGTGCCAGCAGTGACAAGTTAGAATCCTCCCACGAGCAGTACTTC	CASSDKLESSHEQYF	-	-	15	TRBV6-4	TRBJ2-7
TGTGCCAGCAGGCCCGGGGACAGGGGCGGGGAGCAGTACTTC	CASRPGDRGGEQYF	TRBD1	-	14	TRBV28	TRBJ2-7
TGTGCCAGCAGTCCACAGGGACTGAACGCTGAAGCTTTCTTT	CASSPQGLNAEAFF	-	-	14	TRBV6-5	TRBJ1-1
TGCGCCAGCAGTCGCGTCCTAGCGGGACACAATGAGCAGTTCTTC	CASSRVLAGHNEQFF	TRBD2	-	15	TRBV4-1	TRBJ2-1
TGTGCCAGCAGTTCGAGACTAGCGGGAGTTGAGACCCAGTACTTC	CASSSRLAGVETQYF	TRBD2	-	15	TRBV28	TRBJ2-5
TGTGCCAGCAGTGGTTTACAGGGGGCTAGCACAGATACGCAGTATTTT	CASSGLQGASTDTQYF	TRBD1	-	16	TRBV2	TRBJ2-3
TGTGCCAGCAGCTTGTCAGAACGGTTTGGCTACACCTTC	CASSLSERFGYTF	-	-	13	TRBV7-9	TRBJ1-2
TGTGCCAGCAGCTTGTCGAGGGGAGGGACAGACACAGATACGCAGTATTTT	CASSLSRGGTDTDTQYF	-	-	17	TRBV11-3	TRBJ2-3
TGTGCCAGCCGGGATCCGGACCTCGGCGGGCACGAGCAGTACTTC	CASRDPDLGGHEQYF	-	-	15	TRBV6-5	TRBJ2-7
TGTGCCAGCAGAAAGGGCGGCAGATCCACCGGGGAGCTGTTTTTT	CASRKGGRSTGELFF	-	-	15	TRBV11-1	TRBJ2-2
TGTGCCAGCAGTGGGGACAGGATGGTCGAGACCCAGTACTTC	CASSGDRMVETQYF	TRBD1	-	14	TRBV2	TRBJ2-5
TGTGCCACCAGCGCCGGGCTAGCGGTAGAGGCTGGGACCCAGTACTTC	CATSAGLAVEAGTQYF	TRBD2	once	16	TRBV15	TRBJ2-5
TGTGCCAGCACCCAACAAGAGACCCAGTACTTC	CASTQQETQYF	-	-	11	TRBV11-2	TRBJ2-5
TGTGCCAGCAGCGTAGCGGGTTCATCAGTCTACGAGCAGTACTTC	CASSVAGSSVYEQYF	-	-	15	TRBV9	TRBJ2-7
TGTGCCAGTAGTGCCAGGAGATTAGGGGAGACCCAGTACTTC	CASSARRLGETQYF	-	-	14	TRBV19	TRBJ2-5
TGCGCCAGCAGCCAAGACCCCGGTCCCAGGGAGCAGTACTTC	CASSQDPGPREQYF	-	-	14	TRBV4-1	TRBJ2-7
TGTGCCAGCAGCACCGCAGAGACCCAGTACTTC	CASSTAETQYF	-	-	11	TRBV11-2	TRBJ2-5